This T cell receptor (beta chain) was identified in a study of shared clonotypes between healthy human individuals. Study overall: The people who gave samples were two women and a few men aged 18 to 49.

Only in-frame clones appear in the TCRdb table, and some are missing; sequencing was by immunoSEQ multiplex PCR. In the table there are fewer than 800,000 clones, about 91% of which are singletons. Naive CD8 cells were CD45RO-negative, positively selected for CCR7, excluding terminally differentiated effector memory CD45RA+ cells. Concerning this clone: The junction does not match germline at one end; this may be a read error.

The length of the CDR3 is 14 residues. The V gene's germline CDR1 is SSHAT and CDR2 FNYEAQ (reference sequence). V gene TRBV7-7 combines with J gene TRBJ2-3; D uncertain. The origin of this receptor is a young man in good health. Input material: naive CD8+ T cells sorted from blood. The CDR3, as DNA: TGTGCTAGCAGCTTAAAAACACTCGGGGATACGCAGTATTTT. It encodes CASSLKTLGDTQYF.